The rows below give T cell receptor beta chains drawn from one sample of a study of T cells in Graves' hyperthyroidism and ophthalmopathy. TCRdb analysed the multiplex PCR reads with MiXCR anew, one entry per CDR3 protein. The data hold approximately 870,000 distinct CDR3 sequences, with around 39% observed a single time. The sequenced sample consisted of blood. The receptors come from a young man with Graves' hyperthyroidism. The CDR3 runs from the conserved cysteine through the conserved F or W. The D gene is left open where the match is weak. For some rows the clone size is stated as once, few or many, or as a class when expanded; others skip it.

clone_size: many; v_call: TRBV29-1; d_call: NA; j_call: TRBJ2-2; cdr3_nt: TGCAGCGTTGAAACGGGAGCCACCGGGGAGCTGTTTTTT; cdr3_aa: CSVETGATGELFF
clone_size: NA; v_call: TRBV6-4; d_call: TRBD1; j_call: TRBJ1-1; cdr3_nt: TGTGCCAGCAGTTACAGACAGGGGGACACTGAAGCTTTCTTT; cdr3_aa: CASSYRQGDTEAFF
clone_size: NA; v_call: TRBV11-3; d_call: TRBD1; j_call: TRBJ2-2; cdr3_nt: TGTGCCAGCAGCGCCGCCGGGACAGCTTACACCGGGGAGCTGTTTTTT; cdr3_aa: CASSAAGTAYTGELFF
clone_size: many; v_call: TRBV29-1; d_call: NA; j_call: TRBJ1-2; cdr3_nt: TGCAGCGTTGAAACTAAGGCTAACTATGGCTACACCTTC; cdr3_aa: CSVETKANYGYTF
clone_size: many; v_call: TRBV29-1; d_call: NA; j_call: TRBJ1-1; cdr3_nt: TGCAGCGTTGAGGAGGGTCAAGGCACTGAAGCTTTCTTT; cdr3_aa: CSVEEGQGTEAFF
clone_size: few; v_call: TRBV9; d_call: NA; j_call: TRBJ2-5; cdr3_nt: TGTGCCAGCAGCTTAGGCCCGACCCAGTACTTC; cdr3_aa: CASSLGPTQYF
clone_size: many; v_call: TRBV20-1; d_call: NA; j_call: TRBJ1-5; cdr3_nt: TGCAGCTGTAACGGGGGGGATAGCAATCAGCCCCAGCATTTT; cdr3_aa: CSCNGGDSNQPQHF
clone_size: few; v_call: TRBV2; d_call: NA; j_call: TRBJ2-2; cdr3_nt: TGTGCCAGCATGGCGGGGAACACCGGGGAGCTGTTTTTT; cdr3_aa: CASMAGNTGELFF
clone_size: many; v_call: TRBV7-9; d_call: NA; j_call: TRBJ1-2; cdr3_nt: TGTGCCAGCAGCACTGACAGCTATGGCTACACCTTC; cdr3_aa: CASSTDSYGYTF
clone_size: NA; v_call: TRBV2; d_call: NA; j_call: TRBJ2-1; cdr3_nt: TGTGCCAGCTCCTACAGGGCTTCGCACAATGAGCAGTTCTTC; cdr3_aa: CASSYRASHNEQFF
clone_size: few; v_call: TRBV14; d_call: TRBD2; j_call: TRBJ2-7; cdr3_nt: TGCGCCAGCAGCCAAGCTAGCGGGAGATCATACGAGCAGTACTTC; cdr3_aa: CASSQASGRSYEQYF
clone_size: NA; v_call: TRBV19; d_call: NA; j_call: TRBJ1-4; cdr3_nt: TGTGCCAGTAGTAAAGGAGGGCCTGAAAAACTGTTTTTT; cdr3_aa: CASSKGGPEKLFF
clone_size: NA; v_call: TRBV20-1; d_call: NA; j_call: TRBJ1-5; cdr3_nt: TGCAGTGCTAGGTGGAGGCTCCCCTATAGCAATCAGCCCCAGCATTTT; cdr3_aa: CSARWRLPYSNQPQHF
clone_size: NA; v_call: TRBV7-2; d_call: NA; j_call: TRBJ2-5; cdr3_nt: TGTGCCGGCAGCTTTCTGGAGGAGACCCAGTACTTC; cdr3_aa: CAGSFLEETQYF
clone_size: NA; v_call: TRBV6-1; d_call: NA; j_call: TRBJ1-1; cdr3_nt: TGTGCCAGCCTAAGCGGGGTTATCATGAACACTGAAGCTTTCTTT; cdr3_aa: CASLSGVIMNTEAFF
clone_size: NA; v_call: TRBV5-6; d_call: NA; j_call: TRBJ1-2; cdr3_nt: TGTGCCAGCAGCTTGGACCCCTACCGACCTAACTATGGCTACACCTTC; cdr3_aa: CASSLDPYRPNYGYTF
clone_size: NA; v_call: TRBV7-2; d_call: TRBD1; j_call: TRBJ1-1; cdr3_nt: TGTGCCAGCAGCGTTCCCGGGACAGGGGCGGGTGACACTGAAGCTTTCTTT; cdr3_aa: CASSVPGTGAGDTEAFF
clone_size: few; v_call: TRBV7-9; d_call: TRBD1; j_call: TRBJ2-7; cdr3_nt: TGTGCCAGCAGCTCGGGACAGGGAGAATACGAGCAGTACTTC; cdr3_aa: CASSSGQGEYEQYF
clone_size: NA; v_call: TRBV12-3/TRBV12-4; d_call: TRBD2; j_call: TRBJ2-5; cdr3_nt: TGTGCCAGCATCTTGACTAGCGGGAGGGCCTTAGAGACCCAGTACTTC; cdr3_aa: CASILTSGRALETQYF
clone_size: NA; v_call: TRBV7-2; d_call: TRBD1; j_call: TRBJ1-2; cdr3_nt: TGTGCCAGCAGCCGGAAGACAGGGGGCGCCGGGGGATATGGCTACACCTTC; cdr3_aa: CASSRKTGGAGGYGYTF
clone_size: NA; v_call: TRBV5-1; d_call: NA; j_call: TRBJ1-1; cdr3_nt: TGCGCCAGCAGCTGGGGGACGGGGATGAACACTGAAGCTTTCTTT; cdr3_aa: CASSWGTGMNTEAFF
clone_size: many; v_call: TRBV7-9; d_call: NA; j_call: TRBJ2-5; cdr3_nt: TGTGCCAGCGGCGGGGACACCAGCTGGGAGACCCAGTACTTC; cdr3_aa: CASGGDTSWETQYF
clone_size: many; v_call: TRBV19; d_call: NA; j_call: TRBJ1-5; cdr3_nt: TGTGCCAGTAGTATGTCAGGGGCGAGGAGCAATCAGCCCCAGCATTTT; cdr3_aa: CASSMSGARSNQPQHF
clone_size: few; v_call: TRBV2; d_call: TRBD1; j_call: TRBJ1-1; cdr3_nt: TGTGCCAGCGATTCGGCAGGGGGGATGACTGAAGCTTTCTTT; cdr3_aa: CASDSAGGMTEAFF
clone_size: many; v_call: TRBV20-1; d_call: NA; j_call: TRBJ1-6; cdr3_nt: TGCAGTGCTAGGGGGGAATGGAATTCACCCCTCCACTTT; cdr3_aa: CSARGEWNSPLHF
clone_size: NA; v_call: TRBV29-1; d_call: TRBD2; j_call: TRBJ2-2; cdr3_nt: TGCAGCGTTGAAGTTGGACTAGCGGACAACACCGGGGAGCTGCTTTTT; cdr3_aa: CSVEVGLADNTGELLF
clone_size: NA; v_call: TRBV11-2; d_call: NA; j_call: TRBJ1-6; cdr3_nt: TGTGCCAGCAGCTTAATGGGGACGGACGGGAATTCACCCCTCCACTTT; cdr3_aa: CASSLMGTDGNSPLHF
clone_size: few; v_call: TRBV2; d_call: TRBD1; j_call: TRBJ1-2; cdr3_nt: TGTGCCAGCAGCTGGGGACAGTCAACTGATGGCTACACCTTC; cdr3_aa: CASSWGQSTDGYTF
clone_size: NA; v_call: TRBV11-2; d_call: NA; j_call: TRBJ2-5; cdr3_nt: TGTGCCAGCAGTTACCGAGGTGGAAGAGGACAAGAGACCCAGTACTTC; cdr3_aa: CASSYRGGRGQETQYF
clone_size: many; v_call: TRBV2; d_call: NA; j_call: TRBJ1-2; cdr3_nt: TGTGCCAGCAGGGCCGGACAGACCTATGGCTACACCTTC; cdr3_aa: CASRAGQTYGYTF
clone_size: NA; v_call: TRBV6-6; d_call: NA; j_call: TRBJ1-2; cdr3_nt: TGTGCCAGCAGTTATATGAACGGGGCAACGAACTATGGCTACACCTTC; cdr3_aa: CASSYMNGATNYGYTF
clone_size: NA; v_call: TRBV10-2; d_call: NA; j_call: TRBJ2-5; cdr3_nt: TGCGCCAGGGTAGGGGAGACCCAGTACTTC; cdr3_aa: CARVGETQYF
clone_size: NA; v_call: TRBV6-6; d_call: NA; j_call: TRBJ2-6; cdr3_nt: TGTGCCAGCAGTGCGGTCCTGACTTTC; cdr3_aa: CASSAVLTF
clone_size: NA; v_call: TRBV2; d_call: TRBD1; j_call: TRBJ2-7; cdr3_nt: TGTGCCAGCAACCCGGGACAGGGGTTTGAGCAGTACTTC; cdr3_aa: CASNPGQGFEQYF
clone_size: many; v_call: TRBV10-3; d_call: TRBD2; j_call: TRBJ2-7; cdr3_nt: TGTGCCATCAGTGTGCTTCGGGCGGGAGGGCCGAACGTAGGGGAGCAGTACTTC; cdr3_aa: CAISVLRAGGPNVGEQYF